This T cell receptor beta chain was retrieved from a study of blood T cell repertoires in COVID-19. At the level of the study: The United States, Italy and Spain supplied acute and convalescent COVID-19 samples.

Germline loops: CDR1 SNHLY, CDR2 FYNNEI. With 1 base removed from V and 5 bases from J, the gap between germline ends came to 9 bases. This CDR3 contains 13 residues. TCRdb's copy holds only in-frame clones and misses some; the assay was immunoSEQ multiplex PCR. The sample lists roughly 120,000 clones, about 92% occurring once. Sample: peripheral blood. This TCR was sampled from a man aged 50-60 years with active COVID-19. This chain connects TRBV2 to TRBJ2-7; TRBD1 is a possible D gene (5 bases). DNA of the CDR3: TGTGCCAGCAGTGAAGTAGGGGATAACGAGCAGTACTTC. It is translated as CASSEVGDNEQYF.